These T cell receptor beta chains were read from a single sample in a study of blood T cell repertoires in COVID-19. TCRdb's copy holds only in-frame clones and misses some; the assay was immunoSEQ multiplex PCR. The sample contains 110,000 or so clones, 70% to 90% of which appear only once. The sample taken for sequencing was peripheral blood. All receptors come from a woman between 65 and 79 years old who had recovered from COVID-19. CDR3s include the opening cysteine and the closing phenylalanine or tryptophan. A D gene is named only where the DNA matches it firmly. A row's size may be missing; if present it is once, few, many or a size class.

J	D	V	size	DNA	CDR3
TRBJ2-7	TRBD1	TRBV28	NA	TGTGCCAGCGGGACAGGGGGGTACGAGCAGTACTTC	CASGTGGYEQYF
TRBJ1-1	NA	TRBV7-2	NA	TGTGCCAGCAGCTCTCAGGGCAGCGCCTTGAACACTGAAGCTTTCTTT	CASSSQGSALNTEAFF
TRBJ2-7	NA	TRBV29-1	once	TGCAGCGTTGGGCAGAGACTAGCAGGGGCCGAGCAGTACTTC	CSVGQRLAGAEQYF
TRBJ1-6	TRBD1	TRBV6-5	NA	TGTGCCAGCAATCCAACAGGGGAAGGAAATTCACCCCTCCACTTT	CASNPTGEGNSPLHF
TRBJ1-4	NA	TRBV5-1	NA	TGCGCCAGCAGCTCAGTAGCAAATGAAAAACTGTTTTTT	CASSSVANEKLFF
TRBJ2-1	TRBD2	TRBV30	NA	TGTGCCTTCCAAAGCGGGGGGAGGGTAGATGAGCAGTTCTTC	CAFQSGGRVDEQFF
TRBJ1-3	NA	TRBV6-5	NA	TGTGCCAGCAGTACAGGGCTCCTCTCTGGAAACACCATATATTTT	CASSTGLLSGNTIYF
TRBJ2-1	TRBD2	TRBV5-4	few	TGTGCCAGCAGCCCCCGGACTAGCGGGATATGGAATGAGCAGTTCTTC	CASSPRTSGIWNEQFF
TRBJ1-2	TRBD1	TRBV7-9	once	TGTGCCAGCAGCCCCCGGGACAGGGTCTATGGCTACACCTTC	CASSPRDRVYGYTF
TRBJ2-3	TRBD2	TRBV12-5	NA	TGTGCTAGTGGTACCGATCTAGCGGAGGACCCCAGGGATACGCAGTATTTT	CASGTDLAEDPRDTQYF
TRBJ2-1	NA	TRBV10-2	NA	TGCGCCAGCAGTGAGCCCGAGGGCGAGCAGTTCTTC	CASSEPEGEQFF
TRBJ1-1	NA	TRBV2	NA	TGTGCCAGCAGTAGGGAGGGGCCGGGGACTGAAGCTTTCTTT	CASSREGPGTEAFF
TRBJ2-7	NA	TRBV10-3	NA	TGTGCCATCAGATCCCGGGACTTTACCTACGAGCAGTACTTC	CAIRSRDFTYEQYF
TRBJ2-2	TRBD2	TRBV4-3	NA	TGCGCCAGCAGCCACGGGAGGGGAACCGGGGAGCTGTTTTTT	CASSHGRGTGELFF
TRBJ2-7	NA	TRBV2	NA	TGTGCCAGCAGCCAGATCCGGACAGACGAGCAGTACTTC	CASSQIRTDEQYF
TRBJ1-6	TRBD1	TRBV6-1	few	TGTGCCAGCAGTGACGGACAGGGAGGCAATTCACCCCTCCACTTT	CASSDGQGGNSPLHF
TRBJ2-1	TRBD2	TRBV18	few	TGTGCCAGCTCATTACATCCACCGCTAGCGGGAGGGGGTGAGCAGTTCTTC	CASSLHPPLAGGGEQFF
TRBJ2-7	TRBD2	TRBV18	NA	TGTGCCAGCTCACCTGGGACTAGCGGATACGAGCAGTACTTC	CASSPGTSGYEQYF
TRBJ2-5	NA	TRBV7-2	NA	TGTGCCAGCAGCTTAGTTGCAGGGCCCCAAGAGACCCAGTACTTC	CASSLVAGPQETQYF
TRBJ2-2	NA	TRBV29-1	NA	TGCAGCGTTGCCGCCGGGGGACTTCTGGGGGAGCTGTTTTTT	CSVAAGGLLGELFF
TRBJ2-7	TRBD2	TRBV11-2	NA	TGTGCCAGCAGCCTGACTAGCGGGGGATACGAGCAGTACTTC	CASSLTSGGYEQYF
TRBJ2-3	NA	TRBV5-1	NA	TGCGCCAGCAGCTGGTCCACGGGGGATACGCAGTATTTT	CASSWSTGDTQYF
TRBJ2-7	TRBD1	TRBV28	NA	TGTGCCACCACGCGGACAGGTCCTTTCTCCGAGCAGTACTTC	CATTRTGPFSEQYF
TRBJ2-2	NA	TRBV5-1	few	TGCGCCAGCAGCTTGGGACAGCCGAACACCGGGGAGCTGTTTTTT	CASSLGQPNTGELFF
TRBJ2-1	NA	TRBV3-1/TRBV3-2	once	TGTGCCAGCAGCCAACAACCCCCGGGCTTCGGGGGGCATGAGCAGTTCTTC	CASSQQPPGFGGHEQFF
TRBJ1-2	TRBD1	TRBV7-8	NA	TGTGCCAGCAGCTCCCTCGGGACAGGGGCTTATGGCTACACCTTC	CASSSLGTGAYGYTF
TRBJ1-2	NA	TRBV12-3/TRBV12-4	once	TGTGCCAGTACCAGGCCAGGGCCGAGCGGCTACACCTTC	CASTRPGPSGYTF
TRBJ2-6	TRBD1	TRBV24-1	NA	TGTGCCACCAGTGTGAGGACAGGAAGCTCTGGGGCCAACGTCCTGACTTTC	CATSVRTGSSGANVLTF
TRBJ1-2	NA	TRBV28	NA	TGTGCCAGCAGAATGTCCTGGGGGCCGAACTATGGCTACACCTTC	CASRMSWGPNYGYTF
TRBJ1-5	NA	TRBV7-2	NA	TGTGCCAGCAGCTTAGTAAGCCAGGGAGGTCAGCCCCAGCATTTT	CASSLVSQGGQPQHF
TRBJ1-2	TRBD1	TRBV12-3/TRBV12-4	few	TGTGCCAGCACTTTATCACAGGGGGTTGGCTACACCTTC	CASTLSQGVGYTF